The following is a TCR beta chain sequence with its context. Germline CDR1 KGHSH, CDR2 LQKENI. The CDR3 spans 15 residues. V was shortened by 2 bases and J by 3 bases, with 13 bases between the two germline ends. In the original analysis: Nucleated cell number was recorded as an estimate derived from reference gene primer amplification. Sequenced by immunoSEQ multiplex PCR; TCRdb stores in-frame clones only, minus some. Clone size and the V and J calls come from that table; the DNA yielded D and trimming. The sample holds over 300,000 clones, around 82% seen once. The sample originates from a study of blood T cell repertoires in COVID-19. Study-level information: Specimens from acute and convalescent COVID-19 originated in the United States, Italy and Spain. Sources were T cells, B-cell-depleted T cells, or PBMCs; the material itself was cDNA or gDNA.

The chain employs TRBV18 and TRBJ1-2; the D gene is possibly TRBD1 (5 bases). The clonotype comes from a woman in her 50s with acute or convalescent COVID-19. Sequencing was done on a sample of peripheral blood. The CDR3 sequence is CASSPRQQLHYGYTF. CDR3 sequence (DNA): TGTGCCAGCTCACCAAGACAGCAGTTGCACTATGGCTACACCTTC.